This TCR beta chain was found in a study of cytomegalovirus exposure and HLA in healthy donors. The protocol was immunoSEQ multiplex PCR, while the TCRdb copy is restricted to in-frame clones and leaves out a portion. The data hold roughly 180,000 clones, with about nine tenths observed a single time. About this clone: Within the sample, other DNA sequences also encode this same CDR3.

The origin of this receptor is a man aged 25-45 years in good health and CMV-seropositive. Sequencing was done on a sample of PBMCs.

The CDR3 is CSVGQMNTEAFF. For the CDR3, the DNA is TGCAGCGTAGGACAGATGAACACTGAAGCTTTCTTT. The chain links TRBV29-1 to TRBJ1-1, with a weak D call TRBD1 (6 bases). CDR3 size: 12 residues. V gave up 6 bases and J gave up 0 bases, with 8 bases separating them. Germline V lookup: CDR1 SQVTM, CDR2 ANQGSEA.